This T cell receptor beta chain was found in a study of response to subunit inactivated influenza vaccine. The trim removed 6 bases at V and 4 bases at J, leaving 6 bases unmatched. The CDR3 totals 14 residues. Germline V gene lookup returns CDR1 MNHEY and CDR2 SVGEGT. TCRdb redid the calling of the RT-PCR reads with MiXCR, one entry per CDR3 protein. The sample gives under 850,000 distinct CDR3 sequences, around 18% of which show up once; roughly a tenth is in the top ten. The TCR sequence derives from a man aged 45-65 years who received an inactivated influenza vaccine. The V gene is TRBV6-2 or TRBV6-3, the J gene TRBJ2-7, with 10 nucleotides matching TRBD1. The sample here was PBMCs from blood, taken less than 6 days after vaccination. The CDR3 DNA follows: TGTGCCAGCAGAGCGGGACAGGGGCGTTACGAGCAGTACTTC. This sequence encodes CASRAGQGRYEQYF.